This TCR beta chain was identified during a study of blood T cells in healthy people across ages. Broader study findings: Older age went with lower TCR beta diversity per million T cells, in a roughly linear way.

Germline-derived CDR1 and CDR2 are SEHNR and FQNEAQ (reference sequence). CDR3 length: 15 amino acids. Trimming stripped 5 bases from V and 3 bases from J, with 17 bases between. A J-beta primer mix and a sample-barcoded 5' primer were used in a second PCR of about 7 to 12 cycles. TCRdb re-derived calls from the 5' RACE reads in MiXCR, one entry per CDR3 protein. The table has some 780,000 distinct CDR3 sequences, more than 50% seen once. This clonotype has only a few counts. Its antigen is undetermined. Researchers collected about 9.6 milliliters of peripheral blood from every single donor. Material for sequencing was blood. The chain couples TRBV7-9 to TRBJ2-7, with a tentative D call TRBD1 (5 bases). This receptor was obtained from a man in his forties or fifties in good health. CDR3 nucleotides: TGTGCCAGCAGCCCCCCAGTCGGACAATACTACGAGCAGTACTTC. This translates into CASSPPVGQYYEQYF.